This TCR beta chain was sequenced during a study of T cells expressing NK-cell markers. Study results and caveats: Each of roughly six donors carried dominant NKG2C+ clonotypes accounting for about 1.0-7.0% of CD8+ T cells. Once again these clonotypes came out on top in the CD3+CD56-NKG2C+ fraction of four donors.

The TCR beta cDNA came from 5'RACE template switching with UMIs. TCRdb re-called the 5' RACE reads and shows each CDR3 protein once, DNA omitted. Seen in this sample are approximately 550,000 distinct CDR3 sequences; the ten most common clones hold approximately 4%. About this clonotype itself: The antigen remains undetermined.

The CDR3 extends over 18 amino acids. Germline V gives CDR1 MNHEY, CDR2 SVGEGT. V usage is TRBV6-2 or TRBV6-3 and J usage is TRBJ2-1; TCRdb designates TRBD2, a call that cannot be tested without DNA. This TCR derives from a man aged 18 to 35 in good health. The sequenced sample consisted of blood T cells: a sorted CD56 or NKG2C T cell subset, CD4+ or CD8+ T cells, or bulk PBMC T cells (not recorded which). CDR3 sequence reads: CASSFGLAGETPYNEQFF.